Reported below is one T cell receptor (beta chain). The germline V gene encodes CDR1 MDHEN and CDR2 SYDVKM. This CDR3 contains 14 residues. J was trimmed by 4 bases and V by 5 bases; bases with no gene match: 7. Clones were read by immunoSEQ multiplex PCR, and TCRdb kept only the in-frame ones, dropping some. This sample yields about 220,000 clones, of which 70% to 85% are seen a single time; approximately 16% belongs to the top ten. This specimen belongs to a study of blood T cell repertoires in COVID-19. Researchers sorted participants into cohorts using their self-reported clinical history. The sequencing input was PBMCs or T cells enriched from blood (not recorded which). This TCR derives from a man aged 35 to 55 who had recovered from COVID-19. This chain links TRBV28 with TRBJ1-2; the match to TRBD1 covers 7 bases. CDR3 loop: CASSPIGQVYGYTF. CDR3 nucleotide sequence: TGTGCCAGCAGTCCTATAGGACAGGTCTATGGCTACACCTTC.